A single sample is the source of the 26 T cell receptor beta chains below, sequenced in a study of blood T cell repertoires in COVID-19. The table came from immunoSEQ multiplex PCR; TCRdb's copy has only in-frame clones and leaves some out. The sample lists some 490,000 clones; approximately 90% were seen once. The sample consisted of PBMCs or T cells enriched from blood (not recorded which). The receptors were sampled from a woman aged 55-75 years who had recovered from COVID-19.

This clone appeared once. This chain joins TRBV11-2 and TRBJ1-6, with TRBD1 matching 8 bases. Germline V gene lookup returns CDR1 SGHAT and CDR2 FQNNGV. The CDR3 is 17 amino acids. V lost 2 bases to trimming and J lost 3 bases; unmatched junction nucleotides: 6. CDR3 nucleotides: TGTGCCAGCAGCTTAACAACAGGGGGAATCTATAATTCACCCCTCCACTTT. Its protein is CASSLTTGGIYNSPLHF. The full variable domain, completed using reference TRBV11-2 and TRBJ1-6, is EAGVAQSPRYKIIEKRQSVAFWCNPISGHATLYWYQQILGQGPKLLIQFQNNGVVDDSQLPKDRFSAERLKGVDSTLKIQPAKLEDSAVYLCASSLTTGGIYNSPLHFGNGTRLTVT.

J is TRBJ1-1 and V is TRBV2; D perhaps matches TRBD1 (5 bases). V lost 5 bases, J lost 1 base, and 11 bases lay in between. The germline V gene has CDR1 SNHLY and CDR2 FYNNEI. The CDR3 consists of 14 residues. CDR3 DNA: TGTGCCAGCAGTCTCTGGGGGGAGAACACTGAAGCTTTCTTT. Translating it yields CASSLWGENTEAFF.

The rearrangement joins TRBV30 to TRBJ2-7, with TRBD1 identical over 10 bases. Germline values: CDR1 GTSNPN, CDR2 SVGIG (reference sequence). The junction had 6 bases not matched to a gene; V was cut back by 0 bases and J by 1 base. The CDR3 is 16 amino acids. The CDR3: CAWSVLGQGGSYEQYF. CDR3 in DNA: TGTGCCTGGAGTGTACTTGGACAGGGGGGATCCTACGAGCAGTACTTC.

As for this clone: This CDR3 is also generated by other DNA sequences in the sample. The chain couples TRBV6-5 to TRBJ1-1; perhaps TRBD1 as D (6 bases). Trimming removed 5 bases from V and 1 base from J, with 8 bases in between. Germline V gene data show CDR1 as MNHEY and CDR2 as SVGAGI. The CDR3 covers 13 residues. DNA of the CDR3: TGTGCCAGCAGTCCGACAGGGAACACTGAAGCTTTCTTT. This translates into CASSPTGNTEAFF.

The genes are TRBV5-1 and TRBJ2-3; 8 bases fit TRBD2. V lost 2 bases, J lost 2 bases, and 16 bases stayed unmatched. The CDR3 sequence is 19 residues long. Germline V lookup: CDR1 SGHRS, CDR2 YFSETQ. The CDR3 sequence: CASSFRAGGPSKPTDTQYF. CDR3 DNA sequence: TGCGCCAGCAGCTTTCGGGCGGGGGGCCCTTCCAAACCCACAGATACGCAGTATTTT. Supplemented by reference TRBV5-1 and TRBJ2-3, the full variable domain reads KAGVTQTPRYLIKTRGQQVTLSCSPISGHRSVSWYQQTPGQGLQFLFEYFSETQRNKGNFPGRFSGRQFSNSRSEMNVSTLELGDSALYLCASSFRAGGPSKPTDTQYFGPGTRLTVL.

The V and J genes are TRBV9 and TRBJ2-1; TRBD1 is a possible D gene (5 bases). The CDR3 extends over 14 amino acids. The V end lost 6 bases, the J end lost 0 bases, and 10 bases lay between the germline ends. The germline V gene has CDR1 SGDLS and CDR2 YYNGEE. The CDR3 reads CASTADSSYNEQFF. Here the CDR3 DNA reads TGTGCCAGCACCGCTGACAGCTCCTACAATGAGCAGTTCTTC.

The chain joins TRBV3-1 (or the pseudogene TRBV3-2) to TRBJ2-1; 11 bases line up with TRBD1. The CDR3 totals 16 residues. The germline V gene has CDR1 LGHDT and CDR2 YNNKEL (reference sequence). V lost 4 bases, J lost 4 bases, and 6 bases stayed unmatched. The CDR3 DNA sequence: TGTGCCAGCAGCCGTGGACAGGGGGCTTTTTACAATGAGCAGTTCTTC. It yields the protein CASSRGQGAFYNEQFF.

The CDR3 is CASSQAPLPGELFF. The CDR3 DNA reads as TGTGCCAGCAGCCAAGCCCCACTCCCCGGGGAGCTGTTTTTT. V and J are TRBV3-1 (or the pseudogene TRBV3-2) and TRBJ2-2; D unclear. Trimming took off 1 base at V and 6 bases at J, with 9 bases between the two ends. This CDR3 spans 14 amino acids. From germline, CDR1 is LGHDT and CDR2 YNNKEL (reference sequence).

This chain uses TRBV9 with TRBJ2-5; TRBD2 matches at 12 bases. V gave up 4 bases and J gave up 4 bases; unmatched junction bases: 8. CDR1 and CDR2 from the germline V gene are SGDLS and YYNGEE. The CDR3 contains 16 residues. As DNA, the CDR3 is TGTGCCAGCAGCTCCTTCCTAGCGGGGGGGCGAGAGACCCAGTACTTC. Translation: CASSSFLAGGRETQYF.

This chain uses TRBV4-1 with TRBJ1-1; D is undetermined. The V and J ends lost 1 base and 4 bases respectively, with 13 bases between them. This CDR3 spans 15 amino acids. Germline V gives CDR1 MGHRA, CDR2 YSYEKL. CDR3 bases: TGCGCCAGCAGCCAAGTAGCTGGACGGGGCACTGAAGCTTTCTTT. This encodes CASSQVAGRGTEAFF.

The chain links TRBV5-1 to TRBJ1-3; maybe TRBD1 (5 bases). From germline, CDR1 is SGHRS and CDR2 YFSETQ. V was clipped by 3 bases and J by 0 bases, with 16 bases between them. CDR3 length equals 17 residues. CDR3 in amino acids: CASSSRTDSYSGNTIYF. CDR3 nucleotides: TGCGCCAGCAGCTCCCGAACAGACAGCTACTCTGGAAACACCATATATTTT.

The V call is TRBV4-1, the J call TRBJ1-2, with a weak D call TRBD1 (5 bases). CDR3 length equals 15 residues. CDR1 is MGHRA, CDR2 YSYEKL, per germline. V was clipped by 5 bases and J by 1 base, with 14 bases between them. The CDR3 loop is CASSDPGVLNYGYTF. The CDR3 bases are TGCGCCAGCAGCGACCCGGGGGTCCTTAACTATGGCTACACCTTC.

Notes on this clone: In the same sample, other DNA sequences code for this CDR3. The CDR3 region has the DNA TGCGCCAGCAGCTTGGCAGGGGATACTGAAGCTTTCTTT. Its protein product is CASSLAGDTEAFF. The chain employs TRBV5-1 and TRBJ1-1; tentative D call: TRBD1 (6 bases). The CDR3 has 13 residues. V was pared by 0 bases and J by 5 bases, with 8 bases between. Germline loops: CDR1 SGHRS, CDR2 YFSETQ.

The chain employs TRBV2 and TRBJ1-4; 9 bases agree with TRBD1. This CDR3 has 13 amino acids. J gave up 6 bases and V 9 bases, and 5 bases lay outside the gene matches. CDR1 SNHLY and CDR2 FYNNEI come from the germline V gene. CDR3 DNA: TGTGCCAGTGGACAGGGGAGGGATGAAAAACTGTTTTTT. It specifies CASGQGRDEKLFF. The variable domain in full, with the rest retrieved from reference TRBV2 and TRBJ1-4, is EPEVTQTPSHQVTQMGQEVILRCVPISNHLYFYWYRQILGQKVEFLVSFYNNEISEKSEIFDDQFSVERPDGSNFTLKIRSTKLEDSAMYFCASGQGRDEKLFFGSGTQLSVL.

This clone was recorded a few times. CDR3 coding DNA: TGTGCCAGCTCACCAGCAGGGTTGCGAAACAGCAATCAGCCCCAGCATTTT. Translation: CASSPAGLRNSNQPQHF. The genes are TRBV18 and TRBJ1-5; possible D gene TRBD1, 5 bases. V lost 2 bases, J lost 1 base, and 15 bases lay in between. The CDR3 consists of 17 residues. Germline-derived CDR1 and CDR2 are KGHSH and LQKENI.

This clone was seen more than once but under ten times. CDR3 in amino acids: CASSKNRFDGYEQYF. The CDR3 DNA is TGCGCCAGCAGCAAAAACAGGTTTGACGGCTACGAGCAGTACTTC. The chain uses TRBV5-1 and TRBJ2-7; D perhaps matches TRBD1 (5 bases). The V gene's germline CDR1 is SGHRS and CDR2 YFSETQ. CDR3 length: 15 amino acids. The ends were cut back, 4 bases at V and 3 bases at J, with 17 bases in the middle.

In this sample, this clone turned up once. The rearrangement uses TRBV3-1 (or the pseudogene TRBV3-2) and TRBJ2-3, with 8 positions matching TRBD2. This CDR3 contains 14 residues. Trimming at V came to 2 bases and at J to 6 bases, leaving 4 bases not matched to a gene. From germline, CDR1 is LGHDT and CDR2 YNNKEL (reference sequence). The CDR3 region has the DNA TGTGCCAGCAGCCAAATAGCGGGGAGGGATACGCAGTATTTT. It codes for CASSQIAGRDTQYF.

The chain joins TRBV7-9 to TRBJ1-2; 7 bases agree with TRBD1. V was clipped by 5 bases and J by 1 base; unmatched bases: 19. Germline V CDR1 and CDR2: SEHNR, FQNEAQ (reference sequence). The CDR3 runs to 19 residues. The CDR3 sequence: CASSITDGAGGLLNYGYTF. CDR3 sequence (DNA): TGTGCCAGCAGCATTACGGACGGGGCAGGGGGACTCCTTAACTATGGCTACACCTTC.

V and J are TRBV5-4 and TRBJ2-2; 9 nucleotides match TRBD2. CDR3 length equals 19 residues. CDR1 is SGHNT, CDR2 YYREEE, per germline (reference sequence). The trim removed 4 bases at V and 0 bases at J, leaving 13 bases unmatched. Here the CDR3 DNA reads TGTGCCAGCAGCAAAGGGGGGGCTAGCGGGGTCGCGAACACCGGGGAGCTGTTTTTT. Translated, it gives CASSKGGASGVANTGELFF. Full variable domain (missing parts from reference TRBV5-4 and TRBJ2-2): ETGVTQSPTHLIKTRGQQVTLRCSSQSGHNTVSWYQQALGQGPQFIFQYYREEENGRGNFPPRFSGLQFPNYSSELNVNALELDDSALYLCASSKGGASGVANTGELFFGEGSRLTVL.

In this sample, this clone turned up once. The chain is built from TRBV29-1 and TRBJ1-1, with D uncertain. The CDR3 is 12 residues long. V dropped 6 bases and J dropped 3 bases, with 11 bases sitting between them. Per the germline V gene, CDR1 is SQVTM and CDR2 is ANQGSEA. CDR3 coding DNA: TGCAGCGTCTGGACTGGATACACTGAAGCTTTCTTT. It yields the protein CSVWTGYTEAFF. The full variable domain, rest sourced from reference TRBV29-1 and TRBJ1-1, is SAVISQKPSRDICQRGTSLTIQCQVDSQVTMMFWYRQQPGQSLTLIATANQGSEATYESGFVIDKFPISRPNLTFSTLTVSNMSPEDSSIYLCSVWTGYTEAFFGQGTRLTVV.

This rearrangement joins TRBV18 to TRBJ1-1; 10 bases fit TRBD1. The CDR3 extends over 15 amino acids. Per germline, CDR1 KGHSH and CDR2 LQKENI. The V segment lost 6 bases and the J segment 5 bases; nucleotides outside the gene matches: 9. The CDR3, as DNA: TGTGCCAGCTCGACAACCGGGACAGGGGTTACTGAAGCTTTCTTT. It specifies CASSTTGTGVTEAFF.

This sequence joins TRBV2 and TRBJ1-2, with 9 bases lining up with TRBD1. V gave up 5 bases and J gave up 6 bases; unmatched junction bases: 4. Germline CDR1 and CDR2: SNHLY and FYNNEI. The CDR3 extends over 13 amino acids. CDR3 coding DNA: TGTGCCAGCAGTTCGGGACAGGGTGATGGCTACACCTTC. It specifies CASSSGQGDGYTF.

The CDR3 loop is CASSTGGTEAFF. The CDR3 coding sequence is TGTGCCAGCAGTACAGGGGGCACTGAAGCTTTCTTT. The rearrangement joins TRBV2 to TRBJ1-1; 8 bases are a match to TRBD1. With 5 bases clipped from V and 4 bases from J, the junction kept 0 bases outside the gene matches. In germline, CDR1 is SNHLY, CDR2 FYNNEI. This CDR3 has 12 residues.

This chain connects TRBV5-1 to TRBJ2-6; D perhaps matches TRBD1 (5 bases). Germline CDR1 SGHRS, CDR2 YFSETQ. The V end was cut by 6 bases, the J end by 2 bases, with 15 bases between. This CDR3 comprises 16 residues. The DNA of the CDR3 is TGCGCCAGCACCAGATTACAGGAGCCTGGGGCCAACGTCCTGACTTTC. Protein: CASTRLQEPGANVLTF.

The chain recombines TRBV7-9 with TRBJ1-5; D might be TRBD1 (5 bases). This CDR3 contains 16 residues. Per the germline V gene, CDR1 is SEHNR and CDR2 is FQNEAQ (reference sequence). V dropped 3 bases and J dropped 2 bases, with 14 bases sitting between them. CDR3 DNA sequence: TGTGCCAGCAGCTTGTCAGGGCTTGGGGGCAATCAGCCCCAGCATTTT. Its translation is CASSLSGLGGNQPQHF.

The chain couples TRBV29-1 to TRBJ1-2; weak D call: TRBD1 (5 bases). Germline CDR1 is SQVTM and CDR2 is ANQGSEA. This CDR3 has 15 amino acids. V lost 1 base and J lost 6, with 18 bases in between. CDR3: CSVEGAGLPWDGYTF. The CDR3 DNA reads TGCAGCGTTGAAGGGGCAGGGCTTCCCTGGGATGGCTACACCTTC.